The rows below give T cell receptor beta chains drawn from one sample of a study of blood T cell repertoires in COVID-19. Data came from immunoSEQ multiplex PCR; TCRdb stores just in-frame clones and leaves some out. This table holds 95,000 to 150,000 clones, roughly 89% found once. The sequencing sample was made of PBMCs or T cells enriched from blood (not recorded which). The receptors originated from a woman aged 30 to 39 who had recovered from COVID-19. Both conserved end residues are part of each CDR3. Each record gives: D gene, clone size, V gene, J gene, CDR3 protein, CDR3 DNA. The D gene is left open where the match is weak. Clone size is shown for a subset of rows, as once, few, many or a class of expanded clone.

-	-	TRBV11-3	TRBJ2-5	CASSLDWAKTQYF	TGTGCCAGCAGCTTAGATTGGGCAAAGACCCAGTACTTC
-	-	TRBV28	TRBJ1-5	CASSLSARQSNQPQHF	TGTGCCAGCAGTTTATCAGCCAGGCAGAGCAATCAGCCCCAGCATTTT
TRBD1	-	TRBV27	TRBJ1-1	CASSPDREGEAFF	TGTGCCAGCAGTCCTGACAGGGAAGGCGAAGCTTTCTTT
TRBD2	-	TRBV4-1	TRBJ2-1	CASSHLLAGGDNEQFF	TGCGCCAGCAGCCACCTACTAGCGGGAGGAGACAATGAGCAGTTCTTC
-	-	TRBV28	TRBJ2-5	CASSASGRETQYF	TGTGCCAGCAGTGCCTCGGGTCGGGAGACCCAGTACTTC
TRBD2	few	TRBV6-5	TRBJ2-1	CASSPAGGHYNEQFF	TGTGCCAGCAGCCCAGCGGGAGGCCACTACAATGAGCAGTTCTTC
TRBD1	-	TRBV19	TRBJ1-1	CASSSGTGAGWGAEAFF	TGTGCCAGTAGTTCCGGGACAGGGGCCGGTTGGGGCGCTGAAGCTTTCTTT
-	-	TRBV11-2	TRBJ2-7	CASSYTQGYEQYF	TGTGCCAGCAGCTACACGCAGGGTTACGAGCAGTACTTC
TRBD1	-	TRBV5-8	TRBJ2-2	CASSLVRTGAGELFF	TGTGCCAGCAGCTTGGTTCGGACAGGGGCCGGGGAGCTGTTTTTT
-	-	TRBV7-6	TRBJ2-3	CASSLLGQPPSTDTQYF	TGTGCCAGCAGCTTATTAGGACAGCCCCCTAGCACAGATACGCAGTATTTT
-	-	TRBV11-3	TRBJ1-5	CASSPPSSGSGQPQHF	TGTGCCAGCAGCCCCCCCTCCTCCGGATCAGGTCAGCCCCAGCATTTT
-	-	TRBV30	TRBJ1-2	CAWIWTWAF	TGTGCCTGGATCTGGACTTGGGCCTTC
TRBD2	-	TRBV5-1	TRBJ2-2	CASSTPGGGELFF	TGCGCCAGCAGCACCCCGGGGGGAGGGGAGCTGTTTTTT
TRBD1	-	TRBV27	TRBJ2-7	CASSYGTGFNEQYF	TGTGCCAGTTCATACGGGACAGGGTTTAACGAGCAGTACTTC
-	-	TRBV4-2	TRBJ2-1	CASSQDTESEQFF	TGTGCCAGCAGCCAAGATACTGAGTCCGAGCAGTTCTTC
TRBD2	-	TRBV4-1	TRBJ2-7	CASSHEGGLREQYF	TGCGCCAGCAGCCACGAGGGAGGGTTGCGCGAGCAGTACTTC
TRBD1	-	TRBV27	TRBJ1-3	CASSARQGSGNTIYF	TGTGCCAGCAGTGCACGACAGGGCTCAGGAAACACCATATATTTT
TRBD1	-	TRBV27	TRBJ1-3	CASKPTGLHSGNTIYF	TGTGCCAGCAAACCGACAGGGCTCCACTCTGGAAACACCATATATTTT
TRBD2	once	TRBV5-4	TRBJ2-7	CASSSSGIRHEQYF	TGTGCCAGCAGCTCTAGCGGGATAAGACACGAGCAGTACTTC
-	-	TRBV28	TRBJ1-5	CASNLSNQPQHF	TGTGCCAGCAACTTAAGCAATCAGCCCCAGCATTTT
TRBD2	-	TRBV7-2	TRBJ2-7	CASSSGLAGVHEQYF	TGTGCCAGCAGCTCCGGCCTAGCGGGAGTACACGAGCAGTACTTC
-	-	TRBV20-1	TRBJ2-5	CSASWTAQETQYF	TGCAGTGCTAGTTGGACAGCCCAAGAGACCCAGTACTTC
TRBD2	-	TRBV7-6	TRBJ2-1	CASSLATSWTNEQFF	TGTGCCAGCAGCTTAGCGACTAGCTGGACCAATGAGCAGTTCTTC
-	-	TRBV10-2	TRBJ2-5	CASSEGDKGYQETQYF	TGCGCCAGCAGTGAAGGGGACAAGGGGTACCAAGAGACCCAGTACTTC
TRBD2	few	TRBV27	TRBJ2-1	CASSVGLAGGEQFF	TGTGCCAGCAGTGTGGGACTAGCGGGGGGGGAGCAGTTCTTC
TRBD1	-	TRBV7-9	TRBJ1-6	CASSWGQGFSNSPLHF	TGTGCCAGCAGCTGGGGACAGGGATTTAGCAATTCACCCCTCCACTTT
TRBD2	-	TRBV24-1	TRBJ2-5	CATSDYERELGQETQYF	TGTGCCACCAGTGATTACGAGCGGGAGTTGGGCCAAGAGACCCAGTACTTC
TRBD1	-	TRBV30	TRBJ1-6	CAWRGQGWEKSPLHF	TGTGCCTGGAGAGGACAGGGGTGGGAGAAGTCACCCCTCCACTTT
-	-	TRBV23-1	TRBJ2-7	CASSQSAQEPYEQYF	TGCGCCAGCAGTCAATCGGCGCAGGAACCCTACGAGCAGTACTTC
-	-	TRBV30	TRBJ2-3	CAWKSGRGTDTQYF	TGTGCCTGGAAAAGTGGGAGGGGGACAGATACGCAGTATTTT
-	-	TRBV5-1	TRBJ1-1	CASSLSQGHTEAFF	TGCGCCAGCAGCTTGTCTCAGGGGCACACTGAAGCTTTCTTT
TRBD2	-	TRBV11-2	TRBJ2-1	CASSYGLAGPNEQFF	TGTGCCAGCAGCTACGGACTAGCGGGACCCAATGAGCAGTTCTTC